The 23 T cell receptor beta chains below come from one sample, sequenced in a study of control samples from healthy donors and cancer patients. Assay: immunoSEQ multiplex PCR; the TCRdb copy retains only in-frame clones and omits some. The sample contains about 180,000 clones, around 90% of which appear only once. The sequencing input was blood. All receptors come from a woman aged 45-59 years in good health.

The V and J genes are TRBV5-1 and TRBJ1-6; D remains ambiguous. Germline CDR1 SGHRS, CDR2 YFSETQ. This CDR3 region has 14 residues. Between the trimmed V and J ends, which lost 4 bases and 5 bases, there was a span of 10 bases. The CDR3, as DNA: TGCGCCAGCAGCCCCTCCGGGGATAATTCACCCCTCCACTTT. As protein: CASSPSGDNSPLHF.

This clone was recorded only once. CDR3 nucleotide sequence: TGTGCCTGGAGTTTATCGACAGCCAACACTGAAGCTTTCTTT. As protein: CAWSLSTANTEAFF. The chain employs TRBV30 and TRBJ1-1; D perhaps matches TRBD1 (5 bases). From germline, CDR1 is GTSNPN and CDR2 SVGIG (reference sequence). Trimming removed 2 bases at V and 2 bases at J, with 12 bases between. CDR3 size: 14 residues.

This clone was seen once. V gene TRBV27 combines with J gene TRBJ2-3; D gene unclear. Germline CDR1 is MNHEY and CDR2 is SMNVEV (reference sequence). This CDR3 contains 14 residues. V lost 0 bases and J 1 base, leaving 5 bases between the germline ends. CDR3 sequence (DNA): TGTGCCAGCAGTTTATCGCTGGGCACAGATACGCAGTATTTT. Amino acids: CASSLSLGTDTQYF.

This sequence joins TRBV5-5 and TRBJ1-3, with D hard to call. The germline V gene has CDR1 SGHKS and CDR2 YYEKEE (reference sequence). The ends were cut back, 2 bases at V and 4 bases at J, with 13 bases in the middle. CDR3 length: 15 amino acids. The CDR3: CASSFRLLAGNTIYF. The CDR3 DNA follows: TGTGCCAGCAGCTTTCGACTATTAGCCGGAAACACCATATATTTT.

The V gene is TRBV7-2, the J gene TRBJ1-3; TRBD1 agrees at 8 bases. Germline CDR1 and CDR2: SGHTA and FQGNSA. The V and J ends lost 5 bases and 1 base, in that order; junction bases with no gene match: 7. CDR3 size: 16 residues. The CDR3 sequence is CASSARQGSSGNTIYF. The CDR3 DNA sequence: TGTGCCAGCAGCGCCCGACAGGGGTCATCTGGAAACACCATATATTTT.

The chain uses TRBV10-3 and TRBJ2-1; 7 nucleotides match TRBD2. The V segment lost 8 bases and the J segment 3 bases; nucleotides outside the gene matches: 4. There are 13 residues in the CDR3. Germline V gene sequence: CDR1 ENHRY, CDR2 SYGVKD. CDR3 coding DNA: TGTGCCATCCTCGGCGGGAGCTACAATGAGCAGTTCTTC. Translated: CAILGGSYNEQFF.

The rearrangement uses TRBV30 and TRBJ2-7, with a weak D call TRBD1 (6 bases). In germline, CDR1 is GTSNPN, CDR2 SVGIG (reference sequence). This CDR3 comprises 15 residues. The ends were cut back, 1 base at V and 5 bases at J, with 18 bases in the middle. The CDR3: CAWSGDLGARDEQYF. In DNA, the CDR3 is TGTGCCTGGAGTGGAGATTTGGGGGCCCGAGACGAGCAGTACTTC.

The V gene is TRBV11-2, the J gene TRBJ2-3, with D perhaps TRBD1 (6 bases). V dropped 1 base and J dropped 0 bases, with 8 bases sitting between them. CDR3 length: 15 residues. The V gene's germline CDR1 is SGHAT and CDR2 FQNNGV. This CDR3 is CASSLATGSTDTQYF. CDR3 coding DNA: TGTGCCAGCAGCTTAGCGACAGGAAGCACAGATACGCAGTATTTT.

CDR3 bases: TGCGCCAGCAGCCAACGTAACAGAGAAAACATTCAGTACTTC. Its translation is CASSQRNRENIQYF. This sequence joins TRBV4-1 and TRBJ2-4; no clear D gene. Looked up from germline, CDR1 is MGHRA and CDR2 is YSYEKL. Trimming pared 2 bases from V and 5 bases from J, leaving 10 bases between. The CDR3 loop spans 14 amino acids.

The V gene is TRBV5-6, the J gene TRBJ2-2; TRBD1 agrees at 9 bases. Per the germline V gene, CDR1 is SGHDT and CDR2 is YYEEEE. V dropped 3 bases and J dropped 5; count of bases not matched to a gene: 11. The CDR3 sequence is 17 residues long. CDR3 sequence reads: CASSYPSGTGFTGELFF. As DNA, the CDR3 is TGTGCCAGCAGCTACCCCAGCGGGACAGGGTTTACCGGGGAGCTGTTTTTT. The full variable domain, completed using reference TRBV5-6 and TRBJ2-2, is DAGVTQSPTHLIKTRGQQVTLRCSPKSGHDTVSWYQQALGQGPQFIFQYYEEEERQRGNFPDRFSGHQFPNYSSELNVNALLLGDSALYLCASSYPSGTGFTGELFFGEGSRLTVL.

This clone was observed a single time. The chain has TRBV6-1 and TRBJ1-6, with 10 bases identical to TRBD1. V shed 4 bases, J shed 0 bases, and the junction held 9 bases outside the gene matches. The germline CDR1 and CDR2 sequences are MNHNS and SASEGT. The CDR3 length is 19 residues. The CDR3 is CASSGQGAFPSSYNSPLHF. Here the CDR3 DNA reads TGTGCCAGCAGTGGACAGGGGGCCTTCCCCAGCTCCTATAATTCACCCCTCCACTTT.

This chain joins TRBV27 and TRBJ2-7, with a possible D match to TRBD2 (6 bases). Trimming cost V 6 bases and J 5 bases, with 20 bases left between them. Germline V gene data show CDR1 as MNHEY and CDR2 as SMNVEV (reference sequence). The CDR3 is made up of 15 amino acids. CDR3 nucleotides: TGTGCCAGCAGCTCCGCCGGGCCCGGCGGGAACGAGCAGTACTTC. Translated: CASSSAGPGGNEQYF.

J is TRBJ1-3 and V is TRBV7-6; D gene ambiguous. The CDR3 is 13 amino acids. Germline assignment: CDR1 SGHVS and CDR2 FNYEAQ. Trimming removed 5 bases from V and 7 bases from J, with 12 bases in between. CDR3: CASSPDPRNTIYF. Here the CDR3 DNA reads TGTGCCAGCAGCCCAGACCCCAGGAACACCATATATTTT.

This rearrangement joins TRBV4-2 to TRBJ2-7; D remains unclear. From germline, CDR1 is LGHNA and CDR2 YNFKEQ. The CDR3 consists of 17 residues. V lost 4 bases and J lost 0, with 19 bases in between. The CDR3 region is CASSPSWGSPPSYEQYF. In DNA form, the CDR3 reads TGTGCCAGCAGCCCCTCCTGGGGAAGCCCACCCTCCTACGAGCAGTACTTC.

V usage is TRBV27 and J usage is TRBJ2-2, with no clear D. Germline V CDR1 and CDR2: MNHEY, SMNVEV (reference sequence). V was trimmed by 2 bases and J by 6 bases, leaving 7 bases between them. CDR3 length: 13 residues. CDR3 residues: CASSLMGAGELFF. The CDR3 DNA follows: TGTGCCAGCAGTTTAATGGGTGCCGGGGAGCTGTTTTTT.

The J gene is TRBJ2-1, the V gene TRBV2; 9 nucleotides align to TRBD2. The CDR3 loop spans 13 amino acids. CDR1 and CDR2 (germline): SNHLY, FYNNEI. The ends lost 5 bases at V and 7 bases at J; junction bases unmatched: 3. CDR3 loop: CASSLAGMNEQFF. CDR3 bases: TGTGCCAGCAGTCTAGCGGGGATGAATGAGCAGTTCTTC.

The rearrangement joins TRBV6-4 to TRBJ1-6, with TRBD1 matching 7 bases. The CDR3 covers 13 residues. Germline lookup yields CDR1 MRHNA and CDR2 SNTAGT. The junction had 3 bases not matched to a gene; V was cut back by 3 bases and J by 10 bases. CDR3 residues: CASSEYRGSPLHF. CDR3 nucleotide sequence: TGTGCCAGCAGTGAGTACAGGGGCTCACCCCTCCACTTT.

V and J are TRBV15 and TRBJ1-4; D is uncertain. The CDR3 is 15 amino acids. Trimming left V 0 bases short and J 7 bases short, with 12 bases between. CDR1 and CDR2 from the germline V gene are LNHNV and YYDKDF (reference sequence). CDR3 sequence (DNA): TGTGCCACCAGCAGAGAGGGGATCTTCCGTGAAAAACTGTTTTTT. This encodes CATSREGIFREKLFF.

The chain couples TRBV5-5 to TRBJ1-2; unclear D gene. The CDR3 is 16 amino acids. CDR1 and CDR2 (germline): SGHKS, YYEKEE (reference sequence). Trimming took off 4 bases at V and 2 bases at J, with 18 bases between the two ends. In DNA, the CDR3 is TGTGCCAGCAGCCACCCAGCAGGCACACCGAACTATGGCTACACCTTC. Residues: CASSHPAGTPNYGYTF. The full variable domain, completed using reference TRBV5-5 and TRBJ1-2, is DAGVTQSPTHLIKTRGQQVTLRCSPISGHKSVSWYQQVLGQGPQFIFQYYEKEERGRGNFPDRFSARQFPNYSSELNVNALLLGDSALYLCASSHPAGTPNYGYTFGSGTRLTVV.

This chain uses TRBV19 with TRBJ1-5, with D perhaps matching TRBD1 (5 bases). The V end lost 8 bases, the J end lost 3 bases, and 20 bases lay between the germline ends. CDR3 size: 16 residues. From germline, CDR1 is LNHDA and CDR2 SQIVND (reference sequence). The CDR3 spells CASQKIGDYINQPQHF. CDR3 nucleotide sequence: TGTGCCAGTCAAAAGATAGGGGACTACATCAATCAGCCCCAGCATTTT.

This sequence joins TRBV7-2 and TRBJ1-1; D gene ambiguous. Germline CDR1 and CDR2: SGHTA and FQGNSA. The CDR3 sequence is 14 residues long. The V end was cut by 5 bases, the J end by 3 bases, with 13 bases between. The chain's CDR3 is CASSPQVIDTEAFF. The DNA for the CDR3 is TGTGCCAGCAGCCCTCAGGTCATCGACACTGAAGCTTTCTTT.

The genes are TRBV28 and TRBJ1-1; D uncertain. Per germline, CDR1 MDHEN and CDR2 SYDVKM. The CDR3 totals 16 residues. Trimming stripped 6 bases from V and 3 bases from J, with 20 bases between. The CDR3 coding sequence is TGTGCCAGCAGCGACCTAGGGTGGGAGGGTTACACTGAAGCTTTCTTT. Translation: CASSDLGWEGYTEAFF.

This clone showed up just a few times. This chain joins TRBV5-4 and TRBJ1-6; the D is unclear. Trimming took off 1 base at V and 3 bases at J, with 8 bases between the two ends. The CDR3 has 15 residues. CDR1 and CDR2 from the germline V gene are SGHNT and YYREEE (reference sequence). This CDR3 reads CASSLWTDYNSPLHF. CDR3 bases: TGTGCCAGCAGCTTGTGGACCGACTATAATTCACCCCTCCACTTT.